Each of the 17 T cell receptor beta chains below was sequenced from the same sample in a study of OX40 agonist ivuxolimab in advanced cancers. Sequencing was performed with immunoSEQ multiplex PCR; in TCRdb, only in-frame clones are kept and a portion is missing. The table includes about 31,000 clones, around nine tenths detected once. Sequencing was performed on CD4+ or CD8+ T cells sorted from blood, taken in a trial of the OX40 agonist ivuxolimab. These receptors all stem from an adult with an advanced solid tumor such as melanoma, head and neck, liver or kidney cancer.

V gene TRBV28 combines with J gene TRBJ2-7; D is possibly TRBD2 (5 bases). From germline, CDR1 is MDHEN and CDR2 SYDVKM. Between the trimmed V and J ends, which lost 3 bases and 3 bases, there was a span of 12 bases. This CDR3 has 14 amino acids. In nucleotides, the CDR3 is TGTGCCAGCAGTTTCGAGCAGGACTTCTACGAGCAGTACTTC. It specifies CASSFEQDFYEQYF.

The chain combines TRBV19 with TRBJ1-1; D gene unclear. The germline V gene encodes CDR1 LNHDA and CDR2 SQIVND (reference sequence). Trimming removed 6 bases from V and 5 bases from J, with 10 bases in between. The CDR3 extends over 12 amino acids. CDR3 in DNA: TGTGCCAGTAGGTCCCCGGGGACTGAAGCTTTCTTT. Translated, it gives CASRSPGTEAFF. The full variable domain, completed using reference TRBV19 and TRBJ1-1, is DGGITQSPKYLFRKEGQNVTLSCEQNLNHDAMYWYRQDPGQGLRLIYYSQIVNDFQKGDIAEGYSVSREKKESFPLTVTSAQKNPTAFYLCASRSPGTEAFFGQGTRLTVV.

The J gene is TRBJ1-1, the V gene TRBV28; no firm D call. The CDR3 sequence is 14 residues long. CDR1 and CDR2 (germline): MDHEN, SYDVKM. The V end was cut by 3 bases, the J end by 1 base, with 9 bases between. The CDR3 loop is CASSFGRTNTEAFF. For the CDR3, the DNA is TGTGCCAGCAGTTTTGGGCGGACGAACACTGAAGCTTTCTTT.

The V gene is TRBV28, the J gene TRBJ1-2; 8 bases agree with TRBD1. CDR1 is MDHEN and CDR2 is SYDVKM in the germline V gene. This CDR3 contains 14 residues. V was clipped by 5 bases and J by 3 bases; unmatched bases: 5. The CDR3 sequence: CASSLDREYYGYTF. The CDR3 DNA reads TGTGCCAGCAGTCTGGACAGGGAGTACTATGGCTACACCTTC.

The chain uses TRBV29-1 and TRBJ2-7, with a weak D call TRBD1 (6 bases). The CDR3 length is 13 residues. CDR1 and CDR2 (germline): SQVTM, ANQGSEA. Trimming took 2 bases from V and 3 from J, leaving 11 bases between them. CDR3 sequence (DNA): TGCAGCGTTGAATCCCGGGACAACTACGAGCAGTACTTC. Translated, it gives CSVESRDNYEQYF.

There are a few counts of this clone. V usage is TRBV2 and J usage is TRBJ2-7; D unresolved. CDR1 is SNHLY and CDR2 is FYNNEI in the germline V gene. The V end was cut by 2 bases, the J end by 10 bases, with 24 bases between. The length of the CDR3 is 16 residues. The chain's CDR3 is CASSERQPGGNSPQYF. In DNA form, the CDR3 reads TGTGCCAGCAGTGAAAGGCAGCCAGGCGGCAATTCCCCTCAGTACTTC.

The chain couples TRBV21-1 to TRBJ2-7. TRBV21-1 is termed a pseudogene. There are 13 residues in the CDR3. The DNA of the CDR3 is TGTGCCAGCAGCAAAAGTAACCACTACGAGCAGTACTTC. It encodes CASSKSNHYEQYF.

The J gene is TRBJ2-5, the V gene TRBV6-4, with D perhaps TRBD1 (6 bases). Trimming cost V 8 bases and J 5 bases, with 18 bases left between them. From germline, CDR1 is MRHNA and CDR2 SNTAGT. The CDR3 is made up of 14 amino acids. The CDR3 sequence: CASWESGEEETQYF. DNA of the CDR3: TGTGCCAGCTGGGAATCAGGGGAAGAGGAGACCCAGTACTTC.

V is TRBV6-5 and J is TRBJ1-1, with 7 bases aligning to TRBD1. This CDR3 has 13 amino acids. The germline gives CDR1 MNHEY, CDR2 SVGAGI. V shed 6 bases and J 7 bases; nucleotides not matched to a gene: 8. The CDR3 region is CASRLNRQGEAFF. In nucleotides, the CDR3 is TGTGCCAGCAGACTAAACAGACAGGGTGAAGCTTTCTTT.

This sequence joins TRBV27 and TRBJ1-1; no clear D. The germline CDR1 and CDR2 sequences are MNHEY and SMNVEV (reference sequence). V lost 2 bases and J lost 5, with 9 bases in between. The CDR3 contains 13 residues. CDR3 in DNA: TGTGCCAGCAGTTTAGGTAGGGATACTGAAGCTTTCTTT. Translation gives CASSLGRDTEAFF.

The V gene is TRBV7-3, the J gene TRBJ2-5; the D gene is possibly TRBD1 (5 bases). There are 14 residues in the CDR3. Trimming removed 2 bases at V and 5 bases at J, with 12 bases between. Germline CDR1 reads SGHTA; CDR2 reads FQGTGA. CDR3 sequence: CASSLSQAGETQYF. As DNA, the CDR3 is TGTGCCAGCAGCTTATCCCAGGCAGGGGAGACCCAGTACTTC. Supplemented by reference TRBV7-3 and TRBJ2-5, the full variable domain reads GAGVSQTPSNKVTEKGKYVELRCDPISGHTALYWYRQSLGQGPEFLIYFQGTGAADDSGLPNDRFFAVRPEGSVSTLKIQRTERGDSAVYLCASSLSQAGETQYFGPGTRLLVL.

This sequence joins TRBV27 and TRBJ2-5, with 9 bases matching TRBD2. The J call may not be correct, given that the DNA end is closer to TRBJ2-7. CDR1 is MNHEY and CDR2 is SMNVEV in the germline V gene (reference sequence). This CDR3 has 19 amino acids. The CDR3 coding sequence is TGTGCCAGCAGTCCTCCGGGACTAGCCGATAGGCGACCCTCCTACGAGCAGTACTTC. It translates to CASSPPGLADRRPSYEQYF.

This sequence joins TRBV10-3 and TRBJ2-7, with D possibly being TRBD1 or TRBD2 (5 bases each). Deletions cut 2 bases from V and 4 bases from J, with 15 bases between. Germline CDR1 reads ENHRY; CDR2 reads SYGVKD. The CDR3 loop spans 15 amino acids. The CDR3 here is CAISETLGTIYEQYF. The CDR3 bases are TGTGCCATCAGTGAGACCCTAGGGACCATATACGAGCAGTACTTC.

The chain has TRBV29-1 and TRBJ2-5, with D perhaps assigned TRBD1 or TRBD2 (6 bases each). V lost 2 bases and J lost 2, with 15 bases in between. Germline CDR1 SQVTM, CDR2 ANQGSEA. The CDR3 runs 15 residues. The CDR3 nucleotides are TGCAGCGTTGAAATTTTCGGGGGCCGGCAAGAGACCCAGTACTTC. Amino acid sequence: CSVEIFGGRQETQYF.

This rearrangement joins TRBV28 to TRBJ1-1; D is perhaps TRBD1 (6 bases). The CDR3 is 16 residues long. The V end lost 3 bases, the J end lost 6 bases, and 20 bases lay between the germline ends. CDR1 and CDR2 from the germline V gene are MDHEN and SYDVKM. The CDR3 sequence is CASSFYLGGHAPEAFF. CDR3 nucleotide sequence: TGTGCCAGCAGTTTTTATCTTGGGGGGCATGCACCTGAAGCTTTCTTT.

The chain is built from TRBV7-2 and TRBJ2-6; D gene ambiguous. The germline V and J ends were trimmed by 3 bases and 0 bases, with 6 bases remaining between them. CDR1 is SGHTA, CDR2 FQGNSA, per germline. This CDR3 comprises 15 residues. Here the CDR3 DNA reads TGTGCCAGCAGCTTTAGAGGCTCTGGGGCCAACGTCCTGACTTTC. Translation gives CASSFRGSGANVLTF. Filled out from reference TRBV7-2 and TRBJ2-6, the complete variable domain reads GAGVSQSPSNKVTEKGKDVELRCDPISGHTALYWYRQSLGQGLEFLIYFQGNSAPDKSGLPSDRFSAERTGGSVSTLTIQRTQQEDSAVYLCASSFRGSGANVLTFGAGSRLTVL.

This clone was seen a single time. A junction end diverges from the germline sequence, so it may reflect a read error. V usage is TRBV5-6 and J usage is TRBJ2-2; D is unresolved. The CDR3 is 13 residues long. The germline V gene encodes CDR1 SGHDT and CDR2 YYEEEE. The DNA of the CDR3 is TGTGCCAGCAGCGAAACGAACAACGGGGAGCTGTTTTTT. Its translation: CASSETNNGELFF. The full variable domain, its missing parts supplied by reference TRBV5-6 and TRBJ2-2, is DAGVTQSPTHLIKTRGQQVTLRCSPKSGHDTVSWYQQALGQGPQFIFQYYEEEERQRGNFPDRFSGHQFPNYSSELNVNALLLGDSALYLCASSETNNGELFFGEGSRLTVL.